This TCR beta chain was sequenced for a study of cytomegalovirus exposure and HLA in healthy donors. Findings of the study overall: Later work found most CMV-associated TCR beta chains apparently HLA-restricted.

The PCR employed 60 Vbeta primers together with 13 Jbeta primers. Libraries were prepared by immunoSEQ multiplex PCR; TCRdb keeps only in-frame clonotypes and omits some of them. This sample contains approximately 110,000 clones. Comments on this clone: Its specificity is unknown.

There are 14 residues in the CDR3. V trimming: 0 bases; J trimming: 10 bases; junction bases outside the gene matches: 3. The germline gives CDR1 SGHRS, CDR2 YFSETQ. This chain joins TRBV5-1 and TRBJ2-2, with 10 bases fitting TRBD2. Sample: PBMCs. The TCR sequence derives from a man between 18 and 29 years old in good health and CMV-seronegative. The CDR3 region is CASSLGLAGTELFF. CDR3 nucleotide sequence: TGCGCCAGCAGCTTGGGACTAGCGGGTACGGAGCTGTTTTTT.